This T cell receptor (beta chain) was sequenced for a study of T cell responses to AZD1222 COVID-19 vaccine. A note on this clone: Its specificity is not known.

V was clipped by 6 bases and J by 8 bases, with 13 bases between them. The CDR3 consists of 12 residues. Here immunoSEQ multiplex PCR was the method, and the copy in TCRdb shows in-frame clones only, minus some. In the table there are 150,000 to 200,000 clones, more than 90% of which are singletons. Broader study findings: Females made up more of the donors, who were largely white British, and clonal diversity may have come out too low. Spike-specific TCR breadth and depth rose after two AZD1222 doses. Baseline testing showed seropositivity in only six AZD1222 recipients. Per reports, nearly half of all spike-specific TCRs target regions that are unmutated in variants.

The receptor was isolated from an adult who received the MenACWY meningococcal vaccine as a control. The sequencing here drew on peripheral blood, taken 28 days after the second dose of the MenACWY control vaccine. The V call is TRBV12-3 or TRBV12-4, the J call TRBJ1-2; a possible D gene is TRBD1 (6 bases). The CDR3 region is CASRQGWQGYTF. DNA for the CDR3: TGTGCCAGCAGACAGGGTTGGCAGGGCTACACCTTC.